The 22 T cell receptor beta chains below come from one sample, sequenced in a study of T cells after yellow fever vaccination. MiXCR was run by TCRdb on the 5' RACE reads, yielding one entry per CDR3 protein. This sample has 450,000 to 550,000 distinct CDR3 sequences; approximately 21% occur once, and the top ten carry approximately 15%. This specimen was PBMCs, taken 15 days after the yellow fever booster vaccination. These TCRs come from a man aged 25 to 45 who received the YFV17D yellow fever vaccine.

The chain is built from TRBV7-9 and TRBJ2-5, with 14 bases fitting TRBD2. Germline V lookup: CDR1 SEHNR, CDR2 FQNEAQ (reference sequence). This CDR3 is built from 17 residues. The V segment lost 4 bases and the J segment 5 bases; nucleotides outside the gene matches: 9. CDR3 coding DNA: TGTGCCAGCAGCTACGGGACTAGCGGGAGTAGGGGCGAGACCCAGTACTTC. This translates into CASSYGTSGSRGETQYF.

The chain uses TRBV5-1 and TRBJ2-2; the D is unclear. Germline V gene lookup returns CDR1 SGHRS and CDR2 YFSETQ. This CDR3 spans 18 amino acids. Trimming took 6 bases from V and 4 from J, leaving 25 bases between them. CDR3 region: CASIPVPWQSSSTGELFF. In nucleotides, the CDR3 is TGCGCCAGCATTCCGGTCCCCTGGCAGAGCTCGTCCACCGGGGAGCTGTTTTTT.

The chain recombines TRBV7-2 with TRBJ2-2, with D perhaps being TRBD1 or TRBD2 (5 bases each). V lost 7 bases and J lost 0, with 15 bases in between. Germline-derived CDR1 and CDR2 are SGHTA and FQGNSA. This CDR3 is 16 amino acids long. CDR3 nucleotide sequence: TGTGCCAGCAAACCTCCCGGGACGACGAACACCGGGGAGCTGTTTTTT. Its protein product is CASKPPGTTNTGELFF.

The chain uses TRBV7-8 and TRBJ1-1; D is perhaps TRBD1 (6 bases). The CDR3 consists of 16 residues. V was cut by 6 bases and J by 2 bases, with 19 bases left in between. Germline values: CDR1 SGHVS, CDR2 FQNEAQ. Written as DNA, the CDR3 is TGTGCCAGCAGTTACCCGGGGGGCAACCGTAACACTGAAGCTTTCTTT. It translates to CASSYPGGNRNTEAFF.

This clonotype turned up a few times. The chain recombines TRBV12-3 or TRBV12-4 with TRBJ2-3; D unclear. The CDR3 consists of 11 residues. V was trimmed by 7 bases and J by 5 bases, leaving 7 bases between them. CDR3 nucleotide sequence: TGTGCCAGCACCCATAAAGATACGCAGTATTTT. Translated, it gives CASTHKDTQYF.

This clonotype has only a few counts. The rearrangement links TRBV27 to TRBJ2-2; TRBD2 agrees at 9 bases. Germline-derived CDR1 and CDR2 are MNHEY and SMNVEV (reference sequence). The V gene end was trimmed by 2 bases and the J gene end by 6 bases; junction bases not matched to a gene: 10. The CDR3 runs to 17 residues. The CDR3 protein is CASSLIVVAGESGELFF. The CDR3 coding sequence is TGTGCCAGCAGTTTAATAGTGGTAGCGGGAGAATCCGGGGAGCTGTTTTTT.

Notes on this clonotype: This may stem from a read error, because a much larger clone lies one nucleotide away. The rearrangement joins TRBV7-9 to TRBJ2-7; the match to TRBD1 covers 11 bases. In germline, CDR1 is SEHNR, CDR2 FQNEAQ (reference sequence). CDR3 size: 14 residues. The trim removed 6 bases at V and 3 bases at J, leaving 4 bases unmatched. CDR3 coding DNA: TGTGCCAGCAGGGCCGGGACAGGGGGCTACGAGCAGTACTTC. This translates into CASRAGTGGYEQYF.

The rearrangement uses TRBV2 and TRBJ2-1, with 10 bases fitting TRBD2. The germline V gene encodes CDR1 SNHLY and CDR2 FYNNEI. The CDR3 has 15 amino acids. V lost 0 bases and J lost 5; bases outside the gene matches: 1. The CDR3, as DNA: TGTGCCAGCAGTGAAGCCCTAGCGGGAGACAATGAGCAGTTCTTC. Its translation is CASSEALAGDNEQFF.

The sample holds a few counts of this clonotype. The CDR3, as DNA: TGTGCCAGCAGCCAACGGAACGACAATGAGCAGTTCTTC. Translation gives CASSQRNDNEQFF. The rearrangement joins TRBV3-1 to TRBJ2-1, with D unclear. Germline CDR1 and CDR2: LGHDT and YNNKEL (reference sequence). The CDR3 loop spans 13 amino acids. V was cut by 2 bases and J by 5 bases, with 7 bases left in between.

The rearrangement uses TRBV7-7 and TRBJ2-1; a weak D match, TRBD2 (6 bases). V was cut by 2 bases and J by 5 bases, with 25 bases left in between. The CDR3 is 19 residues long. Germline-derived CDR1 and CDR2 are SSHAT and FNYEAQ (reference sequence). CDR3 loop: CASSLPPQQAGCGNNEQFF. The CDR3 DNA is TGTGCCAGCAGCTTACCCCCCCAGCAGGCGGGGTGCGGAAACAATGAGCAGTTCTTC. Together with reference TRBV7-7 and TRBJ2-1, the CDR3 gives the full variable domain: GAGVSQSPRYKVTKRGQDVTLRCDPISSHATLYWYQQALGQGPEFLTYFNYEAQPDKSGLPSDRFSAERPEGSISTLTIQRTEQRDSAMYRCASSLPPQQAGCGNNEQFFGPGTRLTVL.

This clonotype has more than one count but fewer than ten. This chain uses TRBV28 with TRBJ2-5; 8 bases match TRBD2. CDR3 length: 17 amino acids. V dropped 2 bases and J dropped 0; count of bases not matched to a gene: 8. CDR1 and CDR2 (germline): MDHEN, SYDVKM. In nucleotides, the CDR3 is TGTGCCAGCAGTTTACCGGGTAGCGGGAAGGACCAAGAGACCCAGTACTTC. Protein product: CASSLPGSGKDQETQYF.

This clonotype was seen a handful of times. The J gene is TRBJ2-5, the V gene TRBV7-2; a weak D match, TRBD1 (5 bases). The CDR3 is 15 residues long. Between the trimmed V and J ends, which lost 3 bases and 1 base, there was a span of 12 bases. CDR1 SGHTA and CDR2 FQGNSA come from the germline V gene. CDR3 nucleotides: TGTGCCAGCAGCTTGACAGCGACCGCCCAAGAGACCCAGTACTTC. This translates into CASSLTATAQETQYF.

A few counts support this clonotype. The chain recombines TRBV9 with TRBJ2-7; no definite D call. The CDR3 is 15 amino acids. V lost 0 bases, J lost 5 bases, and 15 bases lay in between. CDR1 SGDLS and CDR2 YYNGEE come from the germline V gene. CDR3 nucleotides: TGTGCCAGCAGCGTAGGCTCCCCCATTAGCCACGAGCAGTACTTC. Amino acid sequence: CASSVGSPISHEQYF.

The chain couples TRBV28 to TRBJ2-7; D possibly matches TRBD1 or TRBD2 (6 bases each). The germline gives CDR1 MDHEN, CDR2 SYDVKM. Trimming cost V 7 bases and J 3 bases, with 16 bases left between them. The CDR3 is 14 amino acids. CDR3 protein: CASTLEGGRYEQYF. CDR3 nucleotides: TGTGCCAGCACCCTCGAGGGGGGCCGCTACGAGCAGTACTTC.

The V call is TRBV29-1, the J call TRBJ2-7; D possibly corresponds to TRBD1 (5 bases). The CDR3 consists of 13 residues. Germline V gene lookup returns CDR1 SQVTM and CDR2 ANQGSEA. The V and J ends lost 4 bases and 5 bases respectively, with 15 bases between them. In nucleotides, the CDR3 is TGCAGCGTTGGAGACAGCCCTGGGCACGAGCAGTACTTC. Encoded protein: CSVGDSPGHEQYF.

Regarding this clonotype: A much larger clone lies one base from this, so it may be a read error. The V call is TRBV6-4, the J call TRBJ2-3; the match to TRBD2 covers 7 bases. Losses at the gene ends were 5 bases for V and 1 base for J; bases not matched to a gene: 0. The germline CDR1 and CDR2 sequences are MRHNA and SNTAGT. The CDR3 totals 13 residues. CDR3 amino acids: CASSREGTDTQYF. As DNA, the CDR3 is TGTGCCAGCAGTCGGGAGGGCACAGATACGCAGTATTTT.

The chain links TRBV5-6 to TRBJ2-2; 8 nucleotides match TRBD1. Trimming removed 4 bases from V and 6 bases from J; junction bases left unmatched: 2. Germline assignment: CDR1 SGHDT and CDR2 YYEEEE. The CDR3 is made up of 13 amino acids. DNA of the CDR3: TGTGCCAGCAGCAAACAGGGGGCCGGGGAGCTGTTTTTT. This translates into CASSKQGAGELFF.

This clonotype has more than one count but fewer than ten. The genes are TRBV20-1 and TRBJ2-2, with D perhaps TRBD1 or TRBD2 (5 bases each). The CDR3 is made up of 12 amino acids. V lost 8 bases and J 6 bases, leaving 13 bases between the germline ends. Germline V gives CDR1 DFQATT, CDR2 SNEGSKA (reference sequence). The DNA for the CDR3 is TGCAGTACCTCTCAGGGAGCCGGGGAGCTGTTTTTT. This codes for CSTSQGAGELFF.

The chain carries TRBV5-1 and TRBJ1-2, with 7 bases fitting TRBD1. CDR1 and CDR2 (germline): SGHRS, YFSETQ. The J segment lost 7 bases and the V segment lost 4 bases, leaving 7 bases of the junction unmatched. The CDR3 consists of 13 residues. The CDR3 loop is CASSGDSQGGYTF. CDR3 in DNA: TGCGCCAGCAGCGGGGACAGTCAAGGTGGCTACACCTTC.

The chain uses TRBV10-2 and TRBJ2-1, with 8 positions matching TRBD2. V lost 4 bases, J lost 8 bases, and 13 bases stayed unmatched. Germline values: CDR1 WSHSY, CDR2 SAAADI. The CDR3 covers 16 residues. The CDR3 coding sequence is TGCGCCAGCAGTGGGGGTCTAGCGGGCTTTTGGGATGAGCAGTTCTTC. Translating gives CASSGGLAGFWDEQFF.

J is TRBJ1-1 and V is TRBV5-1; unclear D gene. Trimming removed 4 bases at V and 0 bases at J, with 13 bases between. The CDR3 covers 15 residues. The V gene's germline CDR1 is SGHRS and CDR2 YFSETQ. This CDR3 is CASSPDGEMNTEAFF. In DNA form, the CDR3 reads TGCGCCAGCAGCCCCGACGGTGAGATGAACACTGAAGCTTTCTTT.

This clonotype showed up just a few times. An end of the junction differs from the germline gene, which may be a read error. This sequence joins TRBV12-3 or TRBV12-4 and TRBJ2-3; D may match TRBD1 or TRBD2 (6 bases each). The CDR3 extends over 16 amino acids. Here the CDR3 reads CASSSPGAQGTATQYF. CDR3 in DNA: TGTGCCAGCAGCTCCCCGGGGGCACAGGGCACAGCTACGCAGTATTTT.